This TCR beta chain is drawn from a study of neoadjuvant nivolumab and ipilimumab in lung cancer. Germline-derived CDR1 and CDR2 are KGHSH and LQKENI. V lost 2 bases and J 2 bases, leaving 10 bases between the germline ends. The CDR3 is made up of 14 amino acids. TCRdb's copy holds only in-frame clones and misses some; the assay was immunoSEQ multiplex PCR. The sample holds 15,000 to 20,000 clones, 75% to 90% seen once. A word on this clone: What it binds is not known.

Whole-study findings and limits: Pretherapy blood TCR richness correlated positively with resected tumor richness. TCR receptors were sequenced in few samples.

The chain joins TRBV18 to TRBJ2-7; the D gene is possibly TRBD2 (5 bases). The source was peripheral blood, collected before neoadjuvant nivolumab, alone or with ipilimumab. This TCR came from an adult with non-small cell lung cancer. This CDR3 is CASSPSGMTYEQYF. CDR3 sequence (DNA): TGTGCCAGCTCACCATCGGGGATGACCTACGAGCAGTACTTC.